This T cell receptor (beta chain) was captured by sequencing in a study of cytomegalovirus exposure and HLA in healthy donors. Vbeta (60) and Jbeta (13) primers were used in the PCR. Libraries were prepared by immunoSEQ multiplex PCR; TCRdb keeps only in-frame clonotypes and omits some of them. The sample consists of about 160,000 clones, around 78% of them appearing once. The sample comprised PBMCs. The receptor was isolated from a woman aged 40-49 years in good health and CMV-seronegative.

CDR3: CASAFGGTRVNTEAFF. The CDR3 bases are TGTGCCAGTGCCTTCGGGGGAACTCGGGTGAACACTGAAGCTTTCTTT. The V and J genes are TRBV19 and TRBJ1-1; D might be TRBD1 (5 bases). CDR1 LNHDA and CDR2 SQIVND come from the germline V gene (reference sequence). With 8 bases removed from V and 0 bases from J, the gap between germline ends came to 19 bases. The CDR3 has 16 amino acids.